This TCR beta chain was found in a study of T cell responses to AZD1222 COVID-19 vaccine. Notes on this clone: Its antigen is as yet unknown.

Notes on the study in general: Researchers report vaccine-associated CD4 TCRs spanning spike, with dominance at 160-218 and 743-854. Just a handful of AZD1222 recipients were seropositive at baseline. Of spike-specific TCRs, nearly half reportedly target regions left unmutated in variants. In a largely white British group with more females than males, clonal diversity was possibly underestimated.

Assay used: immunoSEQ multiplex PCR; TCRdb lists only in-frame clones, some missing. The sample contains 110,000 or so clones, 82% of which appear only once. The clonotype was recovered from an adult in good health. The sample was peripheral blood, taken on day 0 of AZD1222 vaccination.

The CDR3 loop is CASSPGVGEYEQYF. The CDR3 DNA sequence: TGTGCCAGCAGCCCGGGGGTGGGGGAATACGAGCAGTACTTC. The V gene is TRBV7-6, the J gene TRBJ2-7, with TRBD2 as a possible D gene (6 bases). CDR1 is SGHVS, CDR2 FNYEAQ, per germline. There are 14 residues in the CDR3. With 5 bases removed from V and 4 bases from J, the gap between germline ends came to 15 bases.